The entry that follows covers one T cell receptor beta chain sequence. Its specificity is not known. The entry originates in a study of T cell responses to AZD1222 COVID-19 vaccine. In the study overall: Second doses at about 4 or about 12 weeks were pooled.

Germline V CDR1 and CDR2: SGHRS, YFSETQ. This CDR3 comprises 14 residues. Germline trimming cut 4 bases from V and 4 bases from J; bases unmatched to any gene: 4. Here immunoSEQ multiplex PCR was the method, and the copy in TCRdb shows in-frame clones only, minus some. The sample yields some 120,000 clones, around 90% seen once. General observations from the study: Baseline seropositivity occurred in only six AZD1222 recipients. The donor cohort was predominantly white British with a female majority, and clonal diversity may have been underestimated. CD4 TCRs covered the whole spike, strongest at regions 160-218 and 743-854.

The origin of this receptor is an adult in good health. The material was peripheral blood, obtained on day 0 of AZD1222 vaccination. The chain has TRBV5-1 and TRBJ1-2; 10 bases map to TRBD1. The CDR3 protein is CASSRRDRGYGYTF. CDR3 nucleotides: TGCGCCAGCAGCCGCAGGGACAGGGGCTATGGCTACACCTTC.